This T cell receptor (beta chain) was sequenced in a study of response to subunit inactivated influenza vaccine. Overall study results and limits: The study's authors posited that every seasonal influenza vaccination enlists few new T cells.

This clonotype was detected many times. No antigen is known for it. The germline V gene encodes CDR1 MNHEY and CDR2 SVGAGI. This CDR3 is built from 14 residues. With 2 bases removed from V and 2 bases from J, the gap between germline ends came to 10 bases. In TCRdb, the RT-PCR reads were re-called with MiXCR into one record per CDR3 protein. The sample has almost 600,000 distinct CDR3 sequences, about 15% seen once. This chain uses TRBV6-5 with TRBJ2-7, with D perhaps matching TRBD2 (7 bases). This specimen was PBMCs from blood, taken 11 to 12 days after vaccination. The sequence came from a man in his forties or fifties who received an inactivated influenza vaccine. CDR3 protein: CASSYGRGPYEQYF. CDR3 nucleotides: TGTGCCAGCAGTTACGGGCGGGGGCCCTACGAGCAGTACTTC.